This record covers a single TCR beta chain. The sample comes from a study of blood T cell repertoires in COVID-19. Study details: Acute and convalescent COVID-19 samples came from the United States, Italy and Spain.

The germline V gene encodes CDR1 MNHEY and CDR2 SVGEGT. V was shortened by 2 bases and J by 4 bases, with 17 bases between the two germline ends. The CDR3 is made up of 16 amino acids. In terms of age and location, participants ranged from roughly 18 to 95 years and lived in around 22 US areas. Categorization into cohorts depended on clinical history that participants reported. Recovered status applied to Cohort 3 donors who had two consecutive negative PCRs. It also applied to those with clearance or with symptom resolution. Sequencing was performed with immunoSEQ multiplex PCR; in TCRdb, only in-frame clones are kept and a portion is missing. The data hold 250,000 or so clones, with roughly 88% observed a single time.

Specimen: PBMCs or T cells enriched from blood (not recorded which). The chain is built from TRBV6-2 or TRBV6-3 and TRBJ1-2; a weak D match, TRBD1 (5 bases). The sequence was obtained from a woman aged 50 to 60 who had recovered from COVID-19. As DNA, the CDR3 is TGTGCCAGCAGTTACCTCGGGGGTCCGAAGATCTATGGCTACACCTTC. Amino acid sequence: CASSYLGGPKIYGYTF.